These T cell receptor beta chains were read from a single sample in a study of blood T cells in healthy people across ages. TCRdb fed the 5' RACE reads into MiXCR, producing one record per CDR3 protein. This sample has some 1.8 million distinct CDR3 sequences, with approximately 39% found just once. Material: blood. These receptors were obtained from a human donor in good health. Both conserved end residues are part of each CDR3. D genes are given only for firm matches. Expanded clones get a size class; other rows say once, few or many, or leave the size out.

j_gene | v_gene | abundance | d_gene | len | CDR3aa | CDR3nt
TRBJ2-1 | TRBV14 | few | . | 19 | CASSPYYIQGTSSYNEQFF | TGTGCCAGCAGCCCCTATTACATACAGGGTACGAGCTCCTACAATGAGCAGTTCTTC
TRBJ1-1 | TRBV29-1 | . | . | 10 | CSVNKGRAFF | TGCAGCGTTAATAAAGGGCGGGCTTTCTTT
TRBJ2-2 | TRBV7-9 | . | . | 13 | CAGRRGFSGELFF | TGTGCCGGCAGACGGGGATTTTCCGGGGAGCTGTTTTTT
TRBJ2-3 | TRBV6-2/TRBV6-3 | . | . | 15 | CAINLGLGDTDTQYF | TGTGCCATCAACCTGGGGTTAGGGGACACAGATACGCAGTATTTT
TRBJ1-5 | TRBV20-1 | . | TRBD1 | 14 | CSAGGQLHGQPQHF | TGCAGTGCGGGGGGACAGCTACATGGTCAGCCCCAGCATTTT
TRBJ1-2 | TRBV29-1 | . | . | 11 | CSVGQYYGYTF | TGCAGCGTCGGACAGTACTATGGCTACACCTTC
TRBJ2-6 | TRBV18 | . | . | 19 | CASSPGLGRPQSGANVLTF | TGTGCCAGCTCACCAGGATTGGGACGCCCCCAGTCTGGGGCCAACGTCCTGACTTTC
TRBJ2-1 | TRBV3-1 | . | TRBD2 | 15 | CASSRKLGGYNEQFF | TGTGCCAGCAGCCGGAAGCTGGGGGGGTACAATGAGCAGTTCTTC
TRBJ2-7 | TRBV12-5 | . | . | 12 | CASGFVSYEQYF | TGTGCTAGTGGTTTCGTCAGCTACGAGCAGTACTTC
TRBJ1-1 | TRBV29-1 | . | . | 13 | CSVWFGGNTEAFF | TGCAGCGTTTGGTTTGGGGGGAACACTGAAGCTTTCTTT
TRBJ2-3 | TRBV20-1 | . | . | 14 | CSASFEPPADTQYF | TGCAGTGCTAGTTTTGAGCCCCCCGCAGATACGCAGTATTTT
TRBJ2-7 | TRBV7-2 | . | TRBD2 | 15 | CASSRTSGDPYEQYF | TGTGCCAGCAGCCGGACTAGCGGGGACCCCTACGAGCAGTACTTC
TRBJ2-7 | TRBV5-1 | . | . | 14 | CASSLPGPQGEQYF | TGCGCCAGCAGCTTACCGGGCCCCCAGGGCGAGCAGTACTTC
TRBJ2-7 | TRBV20-1 | . | . | 14 | CSARDRAQPYERYF | TGCAGTGCTAGAGATCGAGCACAGCCCTACGAGCGGTACTTC
TRBJ2-7 | TRBV29-1 | . | . | 15 | CSVEVWTGSSYEQYF | TGCAGCGTTGAAGTTTGGACGGGCAGCTCCTACGAGCAGTACTTC
TRBJ2-1 | TRBV4-2 | . | TRBD1 | 17 | CASSQGSGTELYNEQFF | TGTGCCAGCAGCCAAGGCTCCGGGACAGAGCTCTACAATGAGCAGTTCTTC
TRBJ1-2 | TRBV28 | few | TRBD1 | 13 | CASSNRGFGGYTF | TGTGCCAGCAGTAACAGGGGTTTCGGGGGCTACACCTTC
TRBJ2-5 | TRBV20-1 | . | . | 13 | CSARDWSQETQYF | TGCAGTGCTAGAGATTGGAGCCAAGAGACCCAGTACTTC
TRBJ2-7 | TRBV7-9 | . | . | 14 | CASSPPGLVYEQYF | TGTGCCAGCAGTCCACCGGGACTGGTGTACGAGCAGTACTTC
TRBJ2-7 | TRBV20-1 | few | TRBD1 | 13 | CSASQQGYGEQYF | TGCAGTGCTAGCCAACAGGGGTATGGCGAGCAGTACTTC
TRBJ1-1 | TRBV20-1 | . | . | 12 | CSALLDGGGAFF | TGCAGTGCTCTCCTGGACGGTGGAGGAGCTTTCTTT
TRBJ2-1 | TRBV3-1 | . | . | 13 | CASSQDPLAKQFF | TGTGCCAGCAGCCAAGACCCCCTAGCGAAGCAGTTCTTC
TRBJ1-2 | TRBV20-1 | . | . | 13 | CSASGGTVYGYTF | TGCAGTGCTAGTGGCGGGACTGTCTATGGCTACACCTTC
TRBJ2-5 | TRBV11-2 | . | . | 15 | CASSPGAQGEETQYF | TGTGCCAGCAGCCCGGGGGCCCAGGGAGAAGAGACCCAGTACTTC
TRBJ2-7 | TRBV4-1 | . | . | 15 | CASSPNEGTSNEQYF | TGCGCCAGCAGCCCTAACGAAGGGACAAGCAACGAGCAGTACTTC
TRBJ2-1 | TRBV4-1 | . | . | 18 | CASSPQNRVRVRDNEQFF | TGCGCCAGCAGCCCACAGAACAGGGTAAGGGTTCGGGACAATGAGCAGTTCTTC
TRBJ2-1 | TRBV3-1 | many | . | 11 | CASSQADEQFF | TGTGCCAGCAGCCAAGCAGATGAGCAGTTCTTC
TRBJ2-1 | TRBV7-9 | . | TRBD2 | 15 | CASSLSGGDINEQFF | TGTGCCAGCAGCCTTAGCGGGGGGGATATCAATGAGCAGTTCTTC
TRBJ1-6 | TRBV20-1 | few | . | 14 | CSARDNTNNSPLHF | TGCAGTGCTAGAGATAACACGAATAATTCACCCCTCCACTTT
TRBJ1-5 | TRBV7-2 | . | . | 15 | CASSLETAPHQPQHF | TGTGCCAGCAGCTTAGAAACTGCCCCTCATCAGCCCCAGCATTTT
TRBJ2-5 | TRBV7-8 | few | . | 16 | CASSLSPGAIGETQYF | TGTGCCAGCAGCTTAAGCCCAGGGGCAATTGGCGAGACCCAGTACTTC
TRBJ2-5 | TRBV6-6 | . | TRBD1 | 15 | CASSPRQGGRETQYF | TGTGCCAGCAGTCCACGACAGGGGGGTAGGGAGACCCAGTACTTC
TRBJ2-2 | TRBV6-2/TRBV6-3 | few | . | 14 | CASMRSVLTGELFF | TGTGCCAGCATGAGGAGCGTTCTCACCGGGGAGCTGTTTTTT
TRBJ2-5 | TRBV7-9 | . | . | 15 | CASRGQTDPQETQYF | TGTGCCAGCAGAGGGCAGACAGACCCTCAAGAGACCCAGTACTTC
TRBJ1-2 | TRBV13 | few | . | 15 | CASSFGTADNYGYTF | TGTGCCAGCAGCTTTGGGACGGCCGATAACTATGGCTACACCTTC
TRBJ2-2 | TRBV6-5 | many | TRBD1 | 15 | CASTKQGAGTGELFF | TGTGCCAGCACCAAACAGGGGGCTGGCACCGGGGAGCTGTTTTTT
TRBJ2-5 | TRBV5-1 | . | TRBD1 | 15 | CASSTGTGRRETQYF | TGCGCCAGCAGCACCGGGACAGGAAGAAGAGAAACCCAGTACTTC
TRBJ2-7 | TRBV11-2 | . | . | 16 | CASSRLGGAFTYEQYF | TGTGCCAGCAGCAGACTAGGAGGTGCCTTTACCTACGAGCAGTACTTC
TRBJ2-3 | TRBV2 | . | TRBD2 | 16 | CASTENASGSPDTQYF | TGTGCCAGCACCGAAAATGCTAGCGGGTCCCCAGATACGCAGTATTTT
TRBJ1-5 | TRBV10-3 | . | TRBD1 | 14 | CAISVTGEGQPQHF | TGTGCCATCAGTGTAACAGGGGAGGGTCAGCCCCAGCATTTT
TRBJ2-2 | TRBV24-1 | . | TRBD1 | 16 | CATSDMTGATPGELFF | TGTGCCACCAGTGACATGACAGGGGCCACCCCCGGGGAGCTGTTTTTT
TRBJ1-1 | TRBV29-1 | . | . | 14 | CSVQGHSSNTEAFF | TGCAGCGTTCAGGGTCACTCATCGAACACTGAAGCTTTCTTT
TRBJ1-2 | TRBV25-1 | . | TRBD1 | 13 | CASRGQGTEGYTF | TGTGCCAGCAGAGGACAGGGAACAGAGGGCTACACCTTC
TRBJ1-1 | TRBV4-3 | . | TRBD1 | 16 | CASSQDFDRANTEAFF | TGCGCCAGCAGCCAAGATTTCGACAGGGCGAACACTGAAGCTTTCTTT
TRBJ2-7 | TRBV11-1 | few | . | 15 | CASSAGGGSSYEQYF | TGTGCCAGCAGCGCAGGGGGGGGAAGCTCCTACGAGCAGTACTTC
TRBJ1-1 | TRBV30 | . | . | 14 | CAWSSGDLDTETFF | TGTGCCTGGAGTAGTGGGGACCTGGACACTGAAACTTTCTTT
TRBJ2-1 | TRBV27 | . | TRBD2 | 15 | CASSLYLAVYNEQFF | TGTGCCAGCAGTTTATATCTAGCGGTATACAATGAGCAGTTCTTC
TRBJ1-2 | TRBV20-1 | once | TRBD1 | 13 | CSARPTGGGSYIF | TGCAGTGCTAGACCAACAGGGGGAGGAAGCTACATCTTC
TRBJ2-5 | TRBV5-5 | . | TRBD2 | 14 | CASCRGLAWETQYF | TGTGCCAGCTGCCGGGGACTAGCGTGGGAGACCCAGTACTTC
TRBJ2-3 | TRBV4-1 | . | . | 18 | CASSQIPTTTGSKDTQYF | TGCGCCAGCAGCCAGATTCCCACAACTACCGGATCTAAAGATACGCAGTATTTT
TRBJ2-5 | TRBV9 | once | . | 15 | CASSVNTGYGETQYF | TGTGCCAGCAGCGTTAACACAGGGTATGGAGAGACCCAGTACTTC
TRBJ2-3 | TRBV12-3/TRBV12-4 | . | . | 13 | CASSLREGGAQYF | TGTGCCAGCAGTTTACGGGAAGGAGGTGCGCAGTATTTT
TRBJ2-2 | TRBV2 | . | . | 14 | CASSGGMNTGELFF | TGTGCCAGCAGTGGTGGTATGAACACCGGGGAGCTGTTTTTT
TRBJ2-2 | TRBV10-2 | . | . | 15 | CASSGFGVGTGELFF | TGCGCCAGCAGTGGCTTCGGGGTAGGCACCGGGGAGCTGTTTTTT
TRBJ2-1 | TRBV12-3/TRBV12-4 | . | TRBD2 | 15 | CASSVSGGPSNEQFF | TGTGCCAGCAGTGTTAGCGGGGGGCCCTCCAATGAGCAGTTCTTC
TRBJ2-7 | TRBV28 | once | TRBD2 | 14 | CAIETSGASYEQYF | TGTGCCATCGAGACTAGCGGGGCCTCCTACGAGCAGTACTTC
TRBJ2-3 | TRBV4-3 | . | . | 14 | CASSQDPGGDTQYF | TGCGCCAGCAGCCAAGATCCTGGGGGGGATACGCAGTATTTT
TRBJ1-5 | TRBV28 | . | . | 14 | CASCPGGGDQPQHF | TGTGCCAGCTGCCCTGGAGGGGGTGATCAGCCCCAGCATTTT
TRBJ2-7 | TRBV20-1 | . | . | 14 | CSARDRRGYDEQYF | TGCAGTGCTAGAGATCGTAGGGGGTATGATGAGCAGTACTTC